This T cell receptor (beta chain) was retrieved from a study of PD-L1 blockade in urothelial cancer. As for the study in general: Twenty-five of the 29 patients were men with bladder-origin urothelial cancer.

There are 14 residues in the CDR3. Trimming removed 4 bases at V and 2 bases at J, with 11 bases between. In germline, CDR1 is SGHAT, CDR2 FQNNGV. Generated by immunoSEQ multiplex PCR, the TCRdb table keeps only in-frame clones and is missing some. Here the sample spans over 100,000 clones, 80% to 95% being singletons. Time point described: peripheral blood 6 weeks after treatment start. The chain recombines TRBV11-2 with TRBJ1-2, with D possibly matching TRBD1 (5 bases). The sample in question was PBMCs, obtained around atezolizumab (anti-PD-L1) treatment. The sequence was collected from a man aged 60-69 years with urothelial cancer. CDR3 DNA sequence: TGTGCCAGCAGCTCGGGCCCAGGGAACTATGGCTACACCTTC. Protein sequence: CASSSGPGNYGYTF.